This T cell receptor (beta chain) was profiled in a study of blood T cells in healthy people across ages. Per the germline V gene, CDR1 is MNHNS and CDR2 is SASEGT. V was pared by 2 bases and J by 7 bases, with 18 bases between. The length of the CDR3 is 17 residues. PCR was performed a second time for about 6 to 11 cycles using a sample-barcoded 5' primer and a J-beta primer mix. Each CDR3 protein gets one entry after TCRdb re-called the 5' RACE reads with MiXCR. The table shows about 800,000 distinct CDR3 sequences, with around 25% occurring only once. In addition, the sample was reused for a study of T cells of mothers and their children.

V usage is TRBV6-1 and J usage is TRBJ1-6, with no clear D. Sequenced sample: blood. The clonotype originates from a boy younger than 18 in good health. CDR3 sequence: CASSESSPAEVNSPLHF. CDR3 DNA: TGTGCCAGCAGTGAAAGTTCCCCAGCCGAAGTGAATTCACCCCTCCACTTT.